One TCR beta chain is described in this entry. The antigen is not known. The data were produced by immunoSEQ multiplex PCR, yet TCRdb's version contains in-frame clones alone and is incomplete. Of fewer than 45,000 clones in the sample, about 79% were seen once. The data are from a study of a mutant IDH1 vaccine in newly diagnosed glioma. The CDR3 is 16 residues long. The germline V and J ends were trimmed by 9 bases and 1 base, with 21 bases remaining between them. Germline lookup yields CDR1 ENHRY and CDR2 SYGVKD. Time point meaning: week 23, last vaccination. In every dose of vaccine, 300 ug of mutant IDH1 20-mer peptide was given alongside topical imiquimod.

The chain recombines TRBV10-3 with TRBJ1-1, with D unclear. The receptor's source is a woman aged 40 to 50 with glioma. Some clones in this sample may be carry-over from other donors' samples. Sequencing used PBMCs, obtained from a glioma patient whose treatment included an IDH1 peptide vaccine. CDR3 sequence reads: CAITKDPDVQNTEAFF. Written as DNA, the CDR3 is TGTGCCATTACGAAAGACCCGGACGTGCAGAACACTGAAGCTTTCTTT.